One and the same sample provided the 16 T cell receptor beta chains below, sequenced in a study of cytomegalovirus exposure and HLA in healthy donors. The PCR employed 60 Vbeta primers together with 13 Jbeta primers. Method: immunoSEQ multiplex PCR; TCRdb's copy keeps in-frame clones and lacks some. The data hold 150,000 to 200,000 clones, with roughly 84% observed a single time. The sample was PBMCs. These receptors were taken from a young man in good health and CMV-seronegative.

The genes are TRBV15 and TRBJ1-4; D is perhaps TRBD1 (5 bases). Trimming pared 1 base from V and 3 bases from J, leaving 24 bases between. The CDR3 extends over 20 amino acids. Germline CDR1 is LNHNV and CDR2 is YYDKDF (reference sequence). CDR3 loop: CATSRGLRNWGLPPNEKLFF. The CDR3 DNA follows: TGTGCCACCAGCAGAGGGTTAAGGAACTGGGGACTCCCCCCTAATGAAAAACTGTTTTTT.

DNA for the CDR3: TGTGCCAGCAGCCCCACCGGGACTGTGAATCAGCCCCAGCATTTT. The encoded protein is CASSPTGTVNQPQHF. The V gene is TRBV7-2, the J gene TRBJ1-5, with D possibly being TRBD1 (5 bases). CDR3 size: 15 residues. Germline V gene sequence: CDR1 SGHTA, CDR2 FQGNSA. With 5 bases removed from V and 4 bases from J, the gap between germline ends came to 15 bases.

V usage is TRBV4-3 and J usage is TRBJ1-2, with 7 bases aligning to TRBD1. Unmatched junction bases numbered 3, after V lost 6 bases and J lost 2 bases. The length of the CDR3 is 13 residues. The V gene's germline CDR1 is LGHNA and CDR2 YSLEER. The CDR3 loop reads CASRKTGNYGYTF. The CDR3 nucleotides are TGCGCCAGCAGAAAGACAGGGAACTATGGCTACACCTTC.

The rearrangement uses TRBV15 and TRBJ2-7; 9 bases are shared with TRBD1. CDR3 length equals 17 residues. The V gene's germline CDR1 is LNHNV and CDR2 YYDKDF (reference sequence). With V trimmed by 5 bases and J by 1 base, 12 bases remained unmatched. This CDR3 is CATSPWPDRGSSYEQYF. In nucleotides, the CDR3 is TGTGCCACCAGCCCCTGGCCGGACAGGGGTTCATCCTACGAGCAGTACTTC.

The rearrangement joins TRBV13 to TRBJ1-6; D is ambiguous. V gave up 3 bases and J gave up 14 bases, with 20 bases separating them. The CDR3 loop spans 15 amino acids. Germline V gene lookup returns CDR1 PRHDT and CDR2 FYEKMQ (reference sequence). CDR3 in DNA: TGTGCCAGCAGCTTTTGGGGAGACCGGCTAAGGGCCCTCCACTTT. Protein sequence: CASSFWGDRLRALHF.

The V call is TRBV5-6, the J call TRBJ1-6; 10 nucleotides align to TRBD1. The CDR3 has 15 amino acids. The V gene's germline CDR1 is SGHDT and CDR2 YYEEEE. The V gene end was trimmed by 0 bases and the J gene end by 8 bases; junction bases not matched to a gene: 2. The CDR3 bases are TGTGCCAGCAGCTTGGTGGGGACAGGGGATTCACCCCTCCACTTT. It encodes CASSLVGTGDSPLHF.

The chain joins TRBV7-9 to TRBJ2-5; 10 nucleotides match TRBD1. The length of the CDR3 is 15 residues. The V gene's germline CDR1 is SEHNR and CDR2 FQNEAQ (reference sequence). The ends lost 5 bases at V and 3 bases at J; junction bases unmatched: 6. The CDR3 region has the DNA TGTGCCAGCAGCGGGCGGGACAGGGGAGAAGAGACCCAGTACTTC. It is translated as CASSGRDRGEETQYF. Together with reference TRBV7-9 and TRBJ2-5, the CDR3 gives the full variable domain: DTGVSQNPRHKITKRGQNVTFRCDPISEHNRLYWYRQTLGQGPEFLTYFQNEAQLEKSRLLSDRFSAERPKGSFSTLEIQRTEQGDSAMYLCASSGRDRGEETQYFGPGTRLLVL.

CDR3 loop: CASSGEGYEQYF. CDR3 in DNA: TGTGCCAGCAGCGGGGAGGGCTACGAGCAGTACTTC. The V and J genes are TRBV9 and TRBJ2-7; 7 nucleotides match TRBD2. Germline loops: CDR1 SGDLS, CDR2 YYNGEE. CDR3 length: 12 amino acids. Trimming took 3 bases from V and 3 from J; bases not matched to a gene: 0.

The V gene is TRBV7-2, the J gene TRBJ2-7, with 8 bases lining up with TRBD1. CDR1 is SGHTA, CDR2 FQGNSA, per germline. CDR3 length: 15 residues. V was pared by 4 bases and J by 0 bases, with 5 bases of the junction left unmatched. CDR3: CASSYDRGSSYEQYF. The CDR3 DNA reads TGTGCCAGCAGCTATGACAGGGGTAGCTCCTACGAGCAGTACTTC.

J is TRBJ2-4 and V is TRBV6-5; a possible D gene is TRBD1 (5 bases). Looked up from germline, CDR1 is MNHEY and CDR2 is SVGAGI. The length of the CDR3 is 14 residues. V lost 6 bases and J 2 bases, leaving 11 bases between the germline ends. This CDR3 is CASSRQYPKNIQYF. The CDR3 DNA is TGTGCCAGCAGCCGACAGTACCCCAAAAACATTCAGTACTTC.

This chain links TRBV9 with TRBJ2-1; the match to TRBD1 covers 7 bases. The CDR3 is 13 amino acids. Germline lookup yields CDR1 SGDLS and CDR2 YYNGEE. J gave up 10 bases and V 4 bases, and 8 bases lay outside the gene matches. DNA for the CDR3: TGTGCCAGCAGCCCCTCGGACAGGCGGGAGCAGTTCTTC. Residues: CASSPSDRREQFF.

The gene calls are TRBV9 and TRBJ1-1, with D possibly being TRBD1 (5 bases). Germline V gene sequence: CDR1 SGDLS, CDR2 YYNGEE. The CDR3 extends over 13 amino acids. Trimming took off 0 bases at V and 8 bases at J, with 11 bases between the two ends. In DNA form, the CDR3 reads TGTGCCAGCAGCGTAGTTACAGGTGGGGAAGCTTTCTTT. The encoded protein is CASSVVTGGEAFF.

The J gene is TRBJ2-7, the V gene TRBV5-6; D gene ambiguous. CDR1 is SGHDT, CDR2 YYEEEE, per germline. Between the trimmed V and J ends, which lost 0 bases and 3 bases, there was a span of 10 bases. This CDR3 is 14 amino acids long. The CDR3 DNA reads as TGTGCCAGCAGCTTGGGGGCCAGTAACTACGAGCAGTACTTC. Translation gives CASSLGASNYEQYF.

J is TRBJ2-1 and V is TRBV18, with D possibly matching TRBD1 (5 bases). Germline CDR1 is KGHSH and CDR2 is LQKENI. V dropped 3 bases and J dropped 5 bases, with 14 bases sitting between them. The CDR3 extends over 15 amino acids. The CDR3 here is CASSPPRQYNNEQFF. The CDR3 DNA reads as TGTGCCAGCTCACCCCCTCGACAGTACAACAATGAGCAGTTCTTC.

The rearrangement uses TRBV7-3 and TRBJ2-1; 7 bases are a match to TRBD1. The CDR3 length is 16 residues. V lost 5 bases and J lost 2; bases outside the gene matches: 9. Germline V gene sequence: CDR1 SGHTA, CDR2 FQGTGA. As DNA, the CDR3 is TGTGCCAGCAGCCCAACAGGGGCCACGACCTACAATGAGCAGTTCTTC. It codes for CASSPTGATTYNEQFF.

V usage is TRBV9 and J usage is TRBJ2-7; no clear D. Germline-derived CDR1 and CDR2 are SGDLS and YYNGEE. The V end lost 2 bases, the J end lost 6 bases, and 12 bases lay between the germline ends. The CDR3 runs 13 residues. This chain's CDR3 is CASSVSLEPEQYF. The DNA for the CDR3 is TGTGCCAGCAGCGTTTCGCTGGAGCCCGAGCAGTACTTC.